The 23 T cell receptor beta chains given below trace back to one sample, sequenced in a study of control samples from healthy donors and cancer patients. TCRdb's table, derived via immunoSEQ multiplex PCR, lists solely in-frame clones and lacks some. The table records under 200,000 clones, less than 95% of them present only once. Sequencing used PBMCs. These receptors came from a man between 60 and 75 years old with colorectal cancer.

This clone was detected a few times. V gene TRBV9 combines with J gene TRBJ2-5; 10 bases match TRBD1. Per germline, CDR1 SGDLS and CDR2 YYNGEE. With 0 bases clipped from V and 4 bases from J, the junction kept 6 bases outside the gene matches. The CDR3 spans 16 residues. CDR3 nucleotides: TGTGCCAGCAGCGTAGGGGTCGGGACAGGGGTAGAGACCCAGTACTTC. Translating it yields CASSVGVGTGVETQYF.

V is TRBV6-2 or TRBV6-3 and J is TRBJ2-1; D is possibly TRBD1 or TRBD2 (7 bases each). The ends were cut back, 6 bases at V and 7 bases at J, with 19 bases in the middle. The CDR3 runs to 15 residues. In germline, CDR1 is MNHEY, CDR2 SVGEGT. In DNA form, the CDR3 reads TGTGCCAGCAGACCTCGGAGACAGGGAGGGAATGAGCAGTTCTTC. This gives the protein CASRPRRQGGNEQFF.

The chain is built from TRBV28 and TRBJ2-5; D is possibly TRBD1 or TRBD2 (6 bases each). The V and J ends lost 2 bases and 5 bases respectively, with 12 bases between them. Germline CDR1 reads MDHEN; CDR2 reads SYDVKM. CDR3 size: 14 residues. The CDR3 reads CASSLVGGQETQYF. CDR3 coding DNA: TGTGCCAGCAGTTTAGTAGGGGGGCAGGAGACCCAGTACTTC.

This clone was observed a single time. For the CDR3, the DNA is TGTGCCAGCAAACGAACAGGGAGTCCTGAAGCTTTCTTT. Residues: CASKRTGSPEAFF. This chain connects TRBV5-4 to TRBJ1-1; D may be TRBD1 (6 bases). V was shortened by 6 bases and J by 6 bases, with 15 bases between the two germline ends. Per germline, CDR1 SGHNT and CDR2 YYREEE (reference sequence). The CDR3 has 13 amino acids.

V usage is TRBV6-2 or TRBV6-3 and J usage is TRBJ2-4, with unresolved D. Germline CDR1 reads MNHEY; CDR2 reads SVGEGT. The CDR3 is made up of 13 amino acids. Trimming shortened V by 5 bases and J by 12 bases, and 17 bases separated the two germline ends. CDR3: CASSPGRWITQYF. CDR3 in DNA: TGTGCCAGCAGTCCCGGACGGTGGATCACTCAGTACTTC.

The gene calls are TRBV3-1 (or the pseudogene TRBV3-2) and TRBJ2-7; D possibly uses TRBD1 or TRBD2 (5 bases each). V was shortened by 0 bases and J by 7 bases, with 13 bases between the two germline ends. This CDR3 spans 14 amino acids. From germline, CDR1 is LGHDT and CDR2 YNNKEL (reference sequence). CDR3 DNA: TGTGCCAGCAGCCAAGAACGGGGCCCACGTGAGCAGTACTTC. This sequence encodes CASSQERGPREQYF.

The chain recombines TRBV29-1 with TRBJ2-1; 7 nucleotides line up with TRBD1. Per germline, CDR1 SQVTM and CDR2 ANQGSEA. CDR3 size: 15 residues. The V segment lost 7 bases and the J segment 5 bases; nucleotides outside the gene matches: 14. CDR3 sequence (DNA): TGCAGCGCGCGGAGACAGGGTAGGATGGACAATGAGCAGTTCTTC. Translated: CSARRQGRMDNEQFF.

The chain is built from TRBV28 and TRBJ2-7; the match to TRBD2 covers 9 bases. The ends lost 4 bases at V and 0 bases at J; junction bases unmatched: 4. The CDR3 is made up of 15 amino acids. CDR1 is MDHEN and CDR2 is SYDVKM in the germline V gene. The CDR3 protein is CASSSGGGASYEQYF. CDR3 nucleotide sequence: TGTGCCAGCAGTTCGGGCGGGGGGGCCTCCTACGAGCAGTACTTC.

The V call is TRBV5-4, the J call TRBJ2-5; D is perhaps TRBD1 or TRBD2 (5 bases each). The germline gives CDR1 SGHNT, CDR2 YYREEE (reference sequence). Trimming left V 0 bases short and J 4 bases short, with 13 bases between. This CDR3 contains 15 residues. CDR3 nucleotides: TGTGCCAGCAGCTTGGACGAAAAGAGGGGAGAGACCCAGTACTTC. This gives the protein CASSLDEKRGETQYF. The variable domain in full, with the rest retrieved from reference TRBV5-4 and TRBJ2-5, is ETGVTQSPTHLIKTRGQQVTLRCSSQSGHNTVSWYQQALGQGPQFIFQYYREEENGRGNFPPRFSGLQFPNYSSELNVNALELDDSALYLCASSLDEKRGETQYFGPGTRLLVL.

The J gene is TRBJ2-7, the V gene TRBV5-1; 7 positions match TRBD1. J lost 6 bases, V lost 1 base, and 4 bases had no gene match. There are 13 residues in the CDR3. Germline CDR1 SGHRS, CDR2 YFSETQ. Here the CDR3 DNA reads TGCGCCAGCAGCTTGTCTACAGGGGTCGAGCAGTACTTC. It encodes CASSLSTGVEQYF.

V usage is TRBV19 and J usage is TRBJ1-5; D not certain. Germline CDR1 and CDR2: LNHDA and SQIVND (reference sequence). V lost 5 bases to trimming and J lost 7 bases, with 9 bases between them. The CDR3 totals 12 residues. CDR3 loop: CASSGDGQPQHF. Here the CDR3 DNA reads TGTGCCAGTAGTGGAGATGGGCAGCCCCAGCATTTT. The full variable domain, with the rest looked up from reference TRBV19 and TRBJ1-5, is DGGITQSPKYLFRKEGQNVTLSCEQNLNHDAMYWYRQDPGQGLRLIYYSQIVNDFQKGDIAEGYSVSREKKESFPLTVTSAQKNPTAFYLCASSGDGQPQHFGDGTRLSIL.

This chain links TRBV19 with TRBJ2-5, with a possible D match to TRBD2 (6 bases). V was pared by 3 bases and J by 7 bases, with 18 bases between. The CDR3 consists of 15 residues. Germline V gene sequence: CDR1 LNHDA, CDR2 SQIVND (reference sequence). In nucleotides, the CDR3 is TGTGCCAGTAGTATCCTCCTTCGGGAGTTGAGGACCCAGTACTTC. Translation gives CASSILLRELRTQYF.

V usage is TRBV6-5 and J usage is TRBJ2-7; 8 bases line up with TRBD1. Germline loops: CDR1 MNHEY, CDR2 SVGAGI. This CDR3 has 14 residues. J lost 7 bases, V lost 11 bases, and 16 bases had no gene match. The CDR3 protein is CAGGRMDRVREQYF. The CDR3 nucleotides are TGTGCCGGGGGAAGAATGGACAGGGTTCGGGAGCAGTACTTC.

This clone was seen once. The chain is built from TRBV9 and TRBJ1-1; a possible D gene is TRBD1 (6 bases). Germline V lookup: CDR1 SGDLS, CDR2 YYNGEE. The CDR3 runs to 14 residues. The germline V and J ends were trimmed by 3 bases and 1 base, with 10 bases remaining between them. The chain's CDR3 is CASSAVQGNTEAFF. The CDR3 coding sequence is TGTGCCAGCAGCGCCGTACAGGGGAACACTGAAGCTTTCTTT. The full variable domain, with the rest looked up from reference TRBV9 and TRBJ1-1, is DSGVTQTPKHLITATGQRVTLRCSPRSGDLSVYWYQQSLDQGLQFLIQYYNGEERAKGNILERFSAQQFPDLHSELNLSSLELGDSALYFCASSAVQGNTEAFFGQGTRLTVV.

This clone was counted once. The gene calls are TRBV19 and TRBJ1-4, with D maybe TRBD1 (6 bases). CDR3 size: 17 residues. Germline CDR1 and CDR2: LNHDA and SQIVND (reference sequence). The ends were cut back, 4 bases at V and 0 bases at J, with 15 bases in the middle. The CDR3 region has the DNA TGTGCCAGTAGTAGGAGGACAGCGACCGCAACTAATGAAAAACTGTTTTTT. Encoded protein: CASSRRTATATNEKLFF.

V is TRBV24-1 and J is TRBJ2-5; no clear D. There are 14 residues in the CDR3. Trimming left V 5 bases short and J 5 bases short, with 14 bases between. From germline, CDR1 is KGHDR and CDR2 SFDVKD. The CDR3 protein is CATSAAAHSETQYF. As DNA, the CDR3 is TGTGCCACCAGTGCGGCCGCGCATTCGGAGACCCAGTACTTC.

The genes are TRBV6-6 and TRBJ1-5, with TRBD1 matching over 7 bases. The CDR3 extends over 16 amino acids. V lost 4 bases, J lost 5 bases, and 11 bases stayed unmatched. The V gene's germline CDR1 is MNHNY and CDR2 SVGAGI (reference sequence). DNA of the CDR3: TGTGCCAGCAGTTTCACAAACCCAGGGGGTTATCAGCCCCAGCATTTT. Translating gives CASSFTNPGGYQPQHF.

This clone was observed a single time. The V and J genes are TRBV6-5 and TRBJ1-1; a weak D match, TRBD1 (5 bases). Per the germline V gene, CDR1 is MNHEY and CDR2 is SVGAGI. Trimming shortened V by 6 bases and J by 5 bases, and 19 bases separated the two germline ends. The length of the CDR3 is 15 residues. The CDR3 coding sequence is TGTGCCAGCAGCCAAGGGACCTCGGCGTATACTGAAGCTTTCTTT. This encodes CASSQGTSAYTEAFF.

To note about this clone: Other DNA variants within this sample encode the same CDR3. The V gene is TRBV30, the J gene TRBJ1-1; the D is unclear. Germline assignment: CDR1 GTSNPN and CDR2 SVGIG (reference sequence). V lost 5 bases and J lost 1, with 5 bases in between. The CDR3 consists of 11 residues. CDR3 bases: TGTGCCTGGGGAGGGAACACTGAAGCTTTCTTT. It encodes CAWGGNTEAFF.

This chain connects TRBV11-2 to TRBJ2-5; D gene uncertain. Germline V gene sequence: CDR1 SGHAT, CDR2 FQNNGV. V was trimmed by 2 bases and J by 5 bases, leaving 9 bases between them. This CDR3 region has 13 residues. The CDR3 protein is CASSLILTETQYF. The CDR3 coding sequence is TGTGCCAGCAGCTTAATCCTCACGGAGACCCAGTACTTC.

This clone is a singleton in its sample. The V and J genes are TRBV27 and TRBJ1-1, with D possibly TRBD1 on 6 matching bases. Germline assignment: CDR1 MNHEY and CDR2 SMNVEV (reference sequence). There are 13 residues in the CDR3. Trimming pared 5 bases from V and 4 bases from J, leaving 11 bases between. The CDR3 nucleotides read TGTGCCAGCAGTATGAGGGGGGCCACTGAAGCTTTCTTT. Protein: CASSMRGATEAFF.

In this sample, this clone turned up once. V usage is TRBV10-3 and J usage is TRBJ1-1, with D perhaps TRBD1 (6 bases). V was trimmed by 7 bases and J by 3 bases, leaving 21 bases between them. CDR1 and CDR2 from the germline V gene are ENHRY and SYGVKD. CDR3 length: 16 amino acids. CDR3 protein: CAIKFGTGAQDTEAFF. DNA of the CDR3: TGTGCCATCAAATTCGGTACGGGGGCCCAGGACACTGAAGCTTTCTTT.

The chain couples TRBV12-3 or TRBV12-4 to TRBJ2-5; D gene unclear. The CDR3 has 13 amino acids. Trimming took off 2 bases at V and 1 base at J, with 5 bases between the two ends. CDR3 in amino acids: CASSLTRQETQYF. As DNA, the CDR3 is TGTGCCAGCAGTTTAACTCGCCAAGAGACCCAGTACTTC.